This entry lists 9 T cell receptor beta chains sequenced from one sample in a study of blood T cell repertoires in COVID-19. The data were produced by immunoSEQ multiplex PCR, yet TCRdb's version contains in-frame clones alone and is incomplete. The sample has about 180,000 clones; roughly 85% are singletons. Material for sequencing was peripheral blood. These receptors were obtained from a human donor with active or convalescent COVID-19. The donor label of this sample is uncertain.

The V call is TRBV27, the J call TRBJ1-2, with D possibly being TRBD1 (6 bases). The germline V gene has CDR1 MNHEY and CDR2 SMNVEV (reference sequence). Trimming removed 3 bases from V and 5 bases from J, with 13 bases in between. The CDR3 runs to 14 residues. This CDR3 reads CASSFSTGSYGYTF. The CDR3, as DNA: TGTGCCAGCAGTTTTTCAACAGGGAGTTATGGCTACACCTTC.

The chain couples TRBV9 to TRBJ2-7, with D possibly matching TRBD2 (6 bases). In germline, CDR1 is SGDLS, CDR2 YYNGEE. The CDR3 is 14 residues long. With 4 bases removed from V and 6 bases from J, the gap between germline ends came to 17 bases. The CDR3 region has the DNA TGTGCCAGCAGCCCCAGATGGCAGGGAGGCGAGCAGTACTTC. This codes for CASSPRWQGGEQYF.

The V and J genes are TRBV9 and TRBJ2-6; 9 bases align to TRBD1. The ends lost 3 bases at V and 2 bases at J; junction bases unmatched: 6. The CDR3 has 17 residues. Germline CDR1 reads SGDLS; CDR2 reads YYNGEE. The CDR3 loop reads CASSAGTGSPGANVLTF. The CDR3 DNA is TGTGCCAGCAGCGCCGGGACAGGGTCTCCTGGGGCCAACGTCCTGACTTTC. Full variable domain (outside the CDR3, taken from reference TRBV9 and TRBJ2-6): DSGVTQTPKHLITATGQRVTLRCSPRSGDLSVYWYQQSLDQGLQFLIQYYNGEERAKGNILERFSAQQFPDLHSELNLSSLELGDSALYFCASSAGTGSPGANVLTFGAGSRLTVL.

CDR3 sequence reads: CASRYGGSWLMNTEAFF. The CDR3 coding sequence is TGTGCCAGCAGATATGGCGGCAGTTGGCTCATGAACACTGAAGCTTTCTTT. This chain links TRBV5-6 with TRBJ1-1, with unresolved D. CDR1 is SGHDT, CDR2 YYEEEE, per germline. V dropped 5 bases and J dropped 0 bases, with 20 bases sitting between them. The CDR3 loop spans 17 amino acids.

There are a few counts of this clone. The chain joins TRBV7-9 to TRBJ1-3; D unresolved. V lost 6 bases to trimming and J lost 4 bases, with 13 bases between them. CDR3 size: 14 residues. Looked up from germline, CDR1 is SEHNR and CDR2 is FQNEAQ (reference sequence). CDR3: CASRMPGRGNTIYF. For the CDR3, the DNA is TGTGCCAGCAGAATGCCCGGGAGAGGAAACACCATATATTTT.

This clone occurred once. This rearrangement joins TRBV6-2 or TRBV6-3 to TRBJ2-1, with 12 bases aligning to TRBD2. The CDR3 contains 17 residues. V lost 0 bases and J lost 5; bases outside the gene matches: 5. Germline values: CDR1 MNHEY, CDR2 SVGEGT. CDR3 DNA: TGTGCCAGCAGTTACTCACCACTAGCGGGGGGAAACAATGAGCAGTTCTTC. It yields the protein CASSYSPLAGGNNEQFF.

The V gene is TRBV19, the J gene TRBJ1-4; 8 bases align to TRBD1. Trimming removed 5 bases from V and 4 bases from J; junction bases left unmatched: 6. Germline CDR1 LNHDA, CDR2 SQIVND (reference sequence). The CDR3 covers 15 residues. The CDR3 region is CASSEDRVVNEKLFF. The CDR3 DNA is TGTGCCAGTAGTGAGGACAGGGTTGTTAATGAAAAACTGTTTTTT.

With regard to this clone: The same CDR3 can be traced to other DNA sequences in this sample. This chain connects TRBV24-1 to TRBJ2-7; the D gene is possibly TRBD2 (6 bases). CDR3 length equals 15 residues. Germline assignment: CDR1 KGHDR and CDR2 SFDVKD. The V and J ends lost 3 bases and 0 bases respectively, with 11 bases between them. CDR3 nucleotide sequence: TGTGCCACCAGTGATCCCCGGGACTCCTCCTACGAGCAGTACTTC. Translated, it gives CATSDPRDSSYEQYF.

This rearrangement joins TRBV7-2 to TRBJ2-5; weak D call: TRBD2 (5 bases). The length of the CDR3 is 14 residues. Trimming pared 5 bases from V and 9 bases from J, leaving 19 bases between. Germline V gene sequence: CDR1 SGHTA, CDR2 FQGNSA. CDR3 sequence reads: CASSGRAAGLAQYF. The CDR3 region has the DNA TGTGCCAGCAGCGGACGGGCGGCGGGTCTAGCCCAGTACTTC.